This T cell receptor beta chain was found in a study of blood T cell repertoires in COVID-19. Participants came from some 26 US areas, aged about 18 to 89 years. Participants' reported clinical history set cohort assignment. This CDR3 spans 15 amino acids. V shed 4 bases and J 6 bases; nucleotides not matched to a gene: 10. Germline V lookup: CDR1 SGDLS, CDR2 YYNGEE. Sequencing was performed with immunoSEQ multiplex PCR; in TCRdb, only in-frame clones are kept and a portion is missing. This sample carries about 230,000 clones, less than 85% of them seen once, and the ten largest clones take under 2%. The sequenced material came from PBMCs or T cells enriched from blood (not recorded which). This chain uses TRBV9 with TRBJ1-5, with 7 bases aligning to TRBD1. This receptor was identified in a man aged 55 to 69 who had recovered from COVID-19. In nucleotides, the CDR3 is TGTGCCAGCAGCTCCACGGGGACAGCGGGTCAGCCCCAGCATTTT. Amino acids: CASSSTGTAGQPQHF.